This is a list of T cell receptor beta chains from one sample in a study of breast tumors, draining lymph nodes, adjacent tissues. TCRdb used MiXCR to reprocess the multiplex PCR reads, holding one entry per CDR3 protein. The data contain over 250,000 distinct CDR3 sequences, 30% of them singletons. Specimen: axillary lymph node tissue. Receptor source: a female donor with breast cancer. Some clones in this sample may be carry-over from other donors' samples. Each CDR3 is given with its conserved first and last residue. The order of the fields is CDR3 DNA, CDR3 protein, CDR3 length, clone size, J gene, V gene, D gene. A D gene is named only where the DNA matches it firmly. Size is omitted from some rows. Given values are once, few, many or a class for expanded clones.

DNA: TGTGCCAGTAGTGTAGGGGCAACTAATGAAAAACTGTTTTTT
CDR3: CASSVGATNEKLFF
length: 14
size: many
J: TRBJ1-4
V: TRBV19
D: -

DNA: TGTGCCAGCAGCGTAGAAGAAAACAATGAGCAGTTCTTC
CDR3: CASSVEENNEQFF
length: 13
size: many
J: TRBJ2-1
V: TRBV9
D: -

DNA: TGTGCCACCCGCCCTCGGAGGAACACCGGGGAGACCCAGTACTTC
CDR3: CATRPRRNTGETQYF
length: 15
size: -
J: TRBJ2-5
V: TRBV15
D: -

DNA: TGTGCCAGCAGCGCACTCTCAACAGGGGCCTATGGCTACACCTTC
CDR3: CASSALSTGAYGYTF
length: 15
size: many
J: TRBJ1-2
V: TRBV14
D: TRBD1

DNA: TGCGCCAGCAGATCTGGACAGGGGGGGGAGACCCAGCACTTC
CDR3: CASRSGQGGETQHF
length: 14
size: -
J: TRBJ2-5
V: TRBV7-2
D: TRBD1

DNA: TGCGCCAGCAGCCAAGATTCCAGGACTAGCTTCTACAATGAGCAGTTCTTC
CDR3: CASSQDSRTSFYNEQFF
length: 17
size: many
J: TRBJ2-1
V: TRBV4-3
D: TRBD2

DNA: TGTGCCAGCAGCTTAGAGGGGGTGAGCGACGAGCAGTACTTC
CDR3: CASSLEGVSDEQYF
length: 14
size: many
J: TRBJ2-7
V: TRBV11-3
D: -

DNA: TGTGCCAGCAGCCCGCCCAGGGGGACTAACTATGGCTACACCTTC
CDR3: CASSPPRGTNYGYTF
length: 15
size: many
J: TRBJ1-2
V: TRBV9
D: TRBD1

DNA: TGCGCCAGCAGCCAAAAACCGGGACACGAAGAGACCCAGTACTTC
CDR3: CASSQKPGHEETQYF
length: 15
size: many
J: TRBJ2-5
V: TRBV4-1
D: -

DNA: TGCAGTGCTGACCGGGACAGGGCGTTTTCTAATGAAAAACTGTTTTTT
CDR3: CSADRDRAFSNEKLFF
length: 16
size: -
J: TRBJ1-4
V: TRBV20-1
D: TRBD1

DNA: TGTGCCAGCAGTCCTACCCCAGCGGGAGGGACAGAGACCCAGTACTTC
CDR3: CASSPTPAGGTETQYF
length: 16
size: few
J: TRBJ2-5
V: TRBV6-1
D: TRBD2

DNA: TGTGCCAGCAGTTACTCGTCAACTAATGAAAAACTGTTTTTT
CDR3: CASSYSSTNEKLFF
length: 14
size: many
J: TRBJ1-4
V: TRBV6-6
D: -

DNA: TGTGCCAGCAGTGCAGAAGTCGGGGAGACCCAGTACTTC
CDR3: CASSAEVGETQYF
length: 13
size: -
J: TRBJ2-5
V: TRBV25-1
D: -

DNA: TGTGCCAGCAGCTTATACCAAGGGGACACTGAAGCTTTCTTT
CDR3: CASSLYQGDTEAFF
length: 14
size: few
J: TRBJ1-1
V: TRBV7-2
D: -

DNA: TGTGCCAGCAGTTTAAGCGGGATGATCACAGATACGCAGTATTTT
CDR3: CASSLSGMITDTQYF
length: 15
size: -
J: TRBJ2-3
V: TRBV6-5
D: TRBD2

DNA: TGCGCCAGCAGCTTGGAGGGATCTAGCACAGATACGCAGTATTTT
CDR3: CASSLEGSSTDTQYF
length: 15
size: many
J: TRBJ2-3
V: TRBV5-1
D: -

DNA: TGTGCCAGCTCACCCCGGGCCAGTGCAGGGGGACGGCAGCCCCAGCATTTT
CDR3: CASSPRASAGGRQPQHF
length: 17
size: -
J: TRBJ1-5
V: TRBV4-2
D: TRBD1

DNA: TGTGCCAGCAGTGAAGCTTACGGTGGGGGGACAGATACGCAGTATTTT
CDR3: CASSEAYGGGTDTQYF
length: 16
size: few
J: TRBJ2-3
V: TRBV6-1
D: -